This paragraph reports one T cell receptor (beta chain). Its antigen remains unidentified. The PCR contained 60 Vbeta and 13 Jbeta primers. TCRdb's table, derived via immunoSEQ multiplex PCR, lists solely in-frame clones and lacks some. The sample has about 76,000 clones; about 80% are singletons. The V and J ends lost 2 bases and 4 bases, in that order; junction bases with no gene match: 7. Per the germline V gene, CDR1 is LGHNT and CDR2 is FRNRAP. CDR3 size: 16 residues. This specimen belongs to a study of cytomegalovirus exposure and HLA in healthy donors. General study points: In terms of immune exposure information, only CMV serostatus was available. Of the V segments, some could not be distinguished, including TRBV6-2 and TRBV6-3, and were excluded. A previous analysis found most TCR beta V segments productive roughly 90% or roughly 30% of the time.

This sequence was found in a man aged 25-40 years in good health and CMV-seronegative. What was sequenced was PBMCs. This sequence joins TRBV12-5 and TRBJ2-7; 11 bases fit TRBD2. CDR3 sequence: CASGLIGTSGKYEQYF. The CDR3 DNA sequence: TGTGCTAGTGGTTTGATAGGGACTAGCGGCAAATACGAGCAGTACTTC.